A single sample gave rise to the 9 T cell receptor beta chains below, sequenced in a study of identical twins. In TCRdb, the 5' RACE reads were re-called with MiXCR into one record per CDR3 protein. The table includes 690,000 or so distinct CDR3 sequences, 8.5% to 9% detected once. This sample also appeared in a second study, on yellow fever vaccine responses in identical twins.

The sequenced sample was PBMCs. Source of these receptors: a young woman in good health.

This clonotype was seen ten or more times. The rearrangement links TRBV9 to TRBJ2-1; D not resolved. CDR1 is SGDLS, CDR2 YYNGEE, per germline. This CDR3 is 16 amino acids long. V was cut by 0 bases and J by 9 bases, with 19 bases left in between. This CDR3 is CASSVEGDRLSFEQFF. CDR3 nucleotides: TGTGCCAGCAGCGTAGAAGGCGACCGCCTCTCGTTTGAGCAGTTCTTC.

On this clonotype itself: One base away lies a much larger clone, so this may be a sequencing read error. The gene calls are TRBV7-9 and TRBJ2-1; a weak D match, TRBD2 (6 bases). Germline CDR1 reads SEHNR; CDR2 reads FQNEAQ (reference sequence). V lost 11 bases to trimming and J lost 12 bases, with 14 bases between them. The CDR3 spans 10 residues. CDR3 region: CAYSGDGQFF. The CDR3 region has the DNA TGTGCCTATTCGGGGGACGGGCAGTTCTTC.

The J gene is TRBJ2-7, the V gene TRBV29-1; unclear D gene. V was trimmed by 3 bases and J by 4 bases, leaving 13 bases between them. From germline, CDR1 is SQVTM and CDR2 ANQGSEA. This CDR3 is 13 amino acids long. CDR3 protein: CSVEGPFGYEQYF. CDR3 nucleotide sequence: TGCAGCGTTGAGGGCCCGTTTGGGTACGAGCAGTACTTC.

The table lists this clonotype with many counts. V is TRBV12-3 or TRBV12-4 and J is TRBJ2-2, with 12 positions matching TRBD2. This CDR3 spans 18 amino acids. V gave up 7 bases and J gave up 2 bases; unmatched junction bases: 11. CDR3 nucleotide sequence: TGTGCCAGCAAAAATTATGGACTAGCGGGACAAAACACCGGGGAGCTGTTTTTT. This encodes CASKNYGLAGQNTGELFF.

Only a few counts were recorded for this clonotype. The rearrangement uses TRBV2 and TRBJ1-1, with no clear D. Trimming shortened V by 7 bases and J by 4 bases, and 7 bases separated the two germline ends. The CDR3 spans 11 residues. The V gene's germline CDR1 is SNHLY and CDR2 FYNNEI. This chain's CDR3 is CASNKVTEAFF. In DNA form, the CDR3 reads TGTGCCAGCAATAAGGTCACTGAAGCTTTCTTT.

This clonotype was seen a few times. J is TRBJ2-2 and V is TRBV9; 12 nucleotides align to TRBD1. With V trimmed by 0 bases and J by 7 bases, 4 bases remained unmatched. Germline CDR1 SGDLS, CDR2 YYNGEE. This CDR3 region has 16 residues. CDR3 in amino acids: CASSVEGTGGVGELFF. As DNA, the CDR3 is TGTGCCAGCAGCGTAGAGGGGACAGGGGGCGTCGGGGAGCTGTTTTTT.

The chain couples TRBV5-1 to TRBJ2-7, with 11 bases fitting TRBD2. The CDR3 has 16 residues. Trimming at V came to 4 bases and at J to 7 bases, leaving 13 bases not matched to a gene. Germline V CDR1 and CDR2: SGHRS, YFSETQ. Written as DNA, the CDR3 is TGCGCCAGCAGCCCGGAGGCTAGCGGGGGGCCCATAGAGCAGTACTTC. Residues: CASSPEASGGPIEQYF.

The chain is built from TRBV2 and TRBJ2-7, with TRBD1 matching over 9 bases. The CDR3 sequence is 15 residues long. Germline loops: CDR1 SNHLY, CDR2 FYNNEI. Trimming at V came to 6 bases and at J to 7 bases, leaving 13 bases not matched to a gene. CDR3 coding DNA: TGTGCCAGCAGGCAATTACAGGGGGCGCTTGGAGAGCAGTACTTC. As protein: CASRQLQGALGEQYF.

The genes are TRBV18 and TRBJ2-7, with 9 bases aligning to TRBD1. The length of the CDR3 is 13 residues. Germline V gene data show CDR1 as KGHSH and CDR2 as LQKENI. Trimming took 7 bases from V and 6 from J; bases not matched to a gene: 7. As DNA, the CDR3 is TGTGCCAGCTTTCCGGGACAGGGTTCCGAGCAGTACTTC. Translated: CASFPGQGSEQYF.